Listed below are T cell receptor beta chains from one sample, sequenced in a study of cytomegalovirus exposure and HLA in healthy donors. Produced via immunoSEQ multiplex PCR; TCRdb's table is partial and in-frame only. The profile shows 100,000 to 150,000 clones, about 83% of them singletons. The sample taken for sequencing was PBMCs. The receptor set was obtained from a woman between 40 and 55 years old in good health and CMV-seropositive. Each CDR3 is given with its conserved first and last residue. A D gene is named only where the DNA matches it firmly. A clone size is listed for some rows: how often the clone was seen (once, few, many), or a class if it is expanded.

TRBD1,once,TRBJ1-4,TRBV9,TGTGCCAGCAGCGTTAGGACAGGGTTGGATGAAAAACTGTTTTTT,CASSVRTGLDEKLFF
-,-,TRBJ1-1,TRBV5-5,TGTGCCAGCTCGGGGCGGGGGGGGGACACTGAAGCTTTCTTT,CASSGRGGDTEAFF
TRBD1,-,TRBJ1-1,TRBV7-9,TGTGCCAGCAGGGAGGAGACAGGGGGAACTGAAGCTTTCTTT,CASREETGGTEAFF
-,-,TRBJ1-6,TRBV7-9,TGTGCCAGCACCGTTAATACCTATAATTCACCCCTCCACTTT,CASTVNTYNSPLHF
TRBD1,-,TRBJ2-7,TRBV29-1,TGCAGCGTTGAGACCCCGGACAGGGGCTCCTACGAGCAGTACTTC,CSVETPDRGSYEQYF
-,-,TRBJ2-3,TRBV9,TGTGCCAGCAGCGCGGGGGTCTCGATCACAGATACGCAGTATTTT,CASSAGVSITDTQYF
-,-,TRBJ2-7,TRBV2,TGTGCCAGCAGTGAGGGCCACTCCCCTTACTACGAGCAGTACTTC,CASSEGHSPYYEQYF
TRBD2,once,TRBJ2-7,TRBV5-1,TGCGCCAGCAGCCCTTCACCTCCCTCGACTAGCTGGAGCGAGCAGTACTTC,CASSPSPPSTSWSEQYF
-,-,TRBJ2-2,TRBV4-2,TGTGCCAGCAGCCAAGATCTAGGGAACACCGGGGAGCTGTTTTTT,CASSQDLGNTGELFF
-,-,TRBJ2-3,TRBV7-2,TGTGCCAGCAGCTCCGAAGGAGGGAATACGCAGTATTTT,CASSSEGGNTQYF
TRBD2,-,TRBJ2-3,TRBV30,TGTGCCTGGAGCCTCGCCTTCGGACTAGCGAGCACAGATACGCAGTATTTT,CAWSLAFGLASTDTQYF
-,-,TRBJ2-3,TRBV6-1,TGTGCCAGCCTAAGGCAGGGCCACACAGATACGCAGTATTTT,CASLRQGHTDTQYF
-,-,TRBJ1-1,TRBV19,TGTGCCAGTAGTGTGAGGGTGAGAATGAACACTGAAGCTTTCTTT,CASSVRVRMNTEAFF
-,once,TRBJ2-7,TRBV19,TGTGCCAGCCCCCCCCTGGGAGCGGAGCCCTACGAGCAGTACTTC,CASPPLGAEPYEQYF
TRBD1,few,TRBJ1-6,TRBV19,TGTGCCAGTAGTATAAAGGGGGCAGGGTCACCCCTCCACTTT,CASSIKGAGSPLHF
TRBD1,-,TRBJ1-6,TRBV10-3,TGTGCCATCAAGGGACAGCTAGTAAATAATTCACCCCTCCACTTT,CAIKGQLVNNSPLHF
TRBD2,-,TRBJ2-2,TRBV6-1,TGTGCCAGCAGTGATGCGGGAGTAGAGACCGGGGAGCTGTTTTTT,CASSDAGVETGELFF
-,-,TRBJ2-3,TRBV10-1,TGCGCCAGCAGTGAAAGTTTAACTAGCACAGATACGCAGTATTTT,CASSESLTSTDTQYF
TRBD2,once,TRBJ2-7,TRBV7-2,TGTGCCAGCAGCCCCGGACTAGCTTCAACCTACGAGCAGTACTTC,CASSPGLASTYEQYF
-,few,TRBJ2-5,TRBV9,TGTGCCAGCAGCGTAGGACTAGTGAGGCGAGAGACCCAGTACTTC,CASSVGLVRRETQYF
-,-,TRBJ2-2,TRBV25-1,TGTGCCAGCAGTGTTTCACCACAGATGGCGAACACCGGGGAGCTGTTTTTT,CASSVSPQMANTGELFF
-,few,TRBJ1-6,TRBV7-3,TGTGCCAGCAGCTTAGAGGCCGGTCGTTCACCCCTCCACTTT,CASSLEAGRSPLHF
-,-,TRBJ2-1,TRBV19,TGTGCCAGTATCATGAGGGGGGGAAACTACAATGAGCAGTTCTTC,CASIMRGGNYNEQFF
-,-,TRBJ2-5,TRBV6-1,TGTGCCAGCAGCAAGGGCGGACTCCAAGAGACCCAGTACTTC,CASSKGGLQETQYF
TRBD2,-,TRBJ2-1,TRBV9,TGTGCCAGCAGCCCCCGTGGTAGCGGGGGGGGGAATGAGCAGTTCTTC,CASSPRGSGGGNEQFF
-,-,TRBJ1-1,TRBV5-4,TGTGCCAGCCACCAGGGGACCCTCACTGAAGCTTTCTTT,CASHQGTLTEAFF
TRBD2,-,TRBJ2-7,TRBV6-1,TGTGCCAGCAGGTCTAGCGGGACGGGCTACGAGCAGTACTTC,CASRSSGTGYEQYF
-,-,TRBJ2-5,TRBV7-2,TGTGCCAGCAGCTTCACGGTGAAAGAGACCCAGTACTTC,CASSFTVKETQYF
-,once,TRBJ1-5,TRBV29-1,TGCAGCGTCGGGGGGGAACGCAATCAGCCCCAGCATTTT,CSVGGERNQPQHF
-,-,TRBJ2-7,TRBV5-8,TGTGCCAGCAGCTTGGGGACACCGGCCCACTTC,CASSLGTPAHF
TRBD1,-,TRBJ1-5,TRBV19,TGTGCCAGTAGTATAGTCTTAGGACAGGACCTCATAAAGGGCAATCAGCCCCAGCATTTT,CASSIVLGQDLIKGNQPQHF
-,-,TRBJ1-3,TRBV2,TGTGCCAGCAGTGCAGGGATGGGAAACACCATATATTTT,CASSAGMGNTIYF
-,-,TRBJ1-2,TRBV27,TGTGCCACCAGACCCGGGACATCGGCTAACTATGGCTACACCTTC,CATRPGTSANYGYTF
TRBD2,-,TRBJ2-1,TRBV5-1,TGCGCCAGCAGCCTGGGACTAGCGGTCAACAATGAGCAGTTCTTC,CASSLGLAVNNEQFF
TRBD1,-,TRBJ1-1,TRBV6-6,TGTGCCAGCAGTTTCCGGACAGGGAACACTGAAGCTTTCTTT,CASSFRTGNTEAFF
-,-,TRBJ2-5,TRBV5-1,TGCGCCAGCAGCCCAATCAGGTCCCAAGAGACCCAGTACTTC,CASSPIRSQETQYF
TRBD2,-,TRBJ2-1,TRBV7-2,TGTGCCAGCAGCCTTGATTTGACTAGCGGGGGGGCCGGTGAGCAGTTCTTC,CASSLDLTSGGAGEQFF
TRBD1,-,TRBJ1-1,TRBV7-2,TGTGCCAGCACCCTACAAGGGGGCGTCACTGAAGCTTTCTTT,CASTLQGGVTEAFF
-,-,TRBJ2-7,TRBV5-1,TGCGCCAGCAGCTTGGCCCCCAGCGCCTCCTACGAGCAGTACTTC,CASSLAPSASYEQYF
TRBD2,-,TRBJ2-5,TRBV13,TGTGCCAGCAGCTTCCGGACTAGCGGGACCCAAGAGACCCAGTACTTC,CASSFRTSGTQETQYF
TRBD2,-,TRBJ2-7,TRBV5-1,TGCGCCAGCAGCGAAGTAATAGCGGGAACCTACGAGCAGTACTTC,CASSEVIAGTYEQYF
TRBD1,few,TRBJ2-6,TRBV10-3,TGTGCCATCAGTGAGGGGACAGGGGGCGTAGGGGCCAACGTCCTGACTTTC,CAISEGTGGVGANVLTF
TRBD2,-,TRBJ2-6,TRBV4-3,TGCGCCAGCAGCCACAACGGAGGACTAGCGGGGTGGTTCGGACCTGGGGCCAACGTCCTGACTTTC,CASSHNGGLAGWFGPGANVLTF
TRBD1,-,TRBJ2-1,TRBV27,TGTGCCAGCAGTGTAGGGACAGGGAAGCCTTACAATGAGCAGTTCTTC,CASSVGTGKPYNEQFF
TRBD2,-,TRBJ2-2,TRBV5-4,TGTGCCAGCAGTTCGGGGGTCCTAGCGGGAGGGCAGGCCGGGGAGCTGTTTTTT,CASSSGVLAGGQAGELFF
-,-,TRBJ2-1,TRBV29-1,TGCAGTGCTAGGGGCCAAAGCTCCTACAATGAGCAGTTCTTC,CSARGQSSYNEQFF
-,-,TRBJ2-2,TRBV28,TGTGCCAGCAGTTTAGGAGGGGGCGTAACGCGTCCCGGGGAGCTGTTTTTT,CASSLGGGVTRPGELFF
-,-,TRBJ2-6,TRBV19,TGTGCCAGTAGACAGTCTGGGGCCAACGTCCTGACTTTC,CASRQSGANVLTF
-,-,TRBJ2-3,TRBV10-3,TGTGCCATCAGGAACGGACAGTCAGGCGGTGTCGGTCTCCCAGATACGCAGTATTTT,CAIRNGQSGGVGLPDTQYF
-,-,TRBJ2-3,TRBV11-2,TGTGCCAGCAGCCATAACGGCGGTGGCACAGATACGCAGTATTTT,CASSHNGGGTDTQYF
-,-,TRBJ2-1,TRBV11-2,TGTGCCAGCAGCTCCATCCCGGGGGACTACAATGAGCAGTTCTTC,CASSSIPGDYNEQFF
TRBD1,-,TRBJ2-7,TRBV6-5,TGTGCCAGCAGAGAGTCCGGGACAGCCACCTACGAGCAGTACTTC,CASRESGTATYEQYF
TRBD2,-,TRBJ2-1,TRBV9,TGTGCCAGCAGCCCTAGGACTAGCGGGGGGGGCTACAATGAGCAGTTCTTC,CASSPRTSGGGYNEQFF